The 17 T cell receptor beta chains below all came from one sample that was sequenced in a study of cytotoxic CD8 clonotypes in ibrutinib-treated CLL. Some clones are missing from TCRdb's copy, which holds only in-frame ones; the method was immunoSEQ multiplex PCR. The sample shows more than 140,000 clones, around three quarters of them seen only once. The source was PBMCs, collected after 12 months of ibrutinib treatment. The receptor set was obtained from a human donor with chronic lymphocytic leukemia.

The CDR3 loop is CASSLRGRDQPQHF. The CDR3 bases are TGTGCCAGCAGTTTACGGGGTCGAGATCAGCCCCAGCATTTT. This rearrangement joins TRBV6-5 to TRBJ1-5; D is unclear. The V end was cut by 4 bases, the J end by 5 bases, with 12 bases between. The CDR3 is 14 amino acids. Looked up from germline, CDR1 is MNHEY and CDR2 is SVGAGI.

This clone occurred many times. The gene calls are TRBV7-9 and TRBJ2-3; TRBD1 agrees at 9 bases. V trimming: 5 bases; J trimming: 4 bases; junction bases outside the gene matches: 4. Per the germline V gene, CDR1 is SEHNR and CDR2 is FQNEAQ (reference sequence). There are 14 residues in the CDR3. The CDR3 loop is CASSLRQGADTQYF. The CDR3 region has the DNA TGTGCCAGCAGCCTTCGACAGGGGGCAGATACGCAGTATTTT.

A note on this clone: This specimen includes other DNA sequences encoding the same CDR3. The chain recombines TRBV4-2 with TRBJ1-6, with TRBD1 identical over 11 bases. V lost 4 bases, J lost 10 bases, and 6 bases stayed unmatched. Germline CDR1 is LGHNA and CDR2 is YNFKEQ. The CDR3 is 15 residues long. CDR3 sequence (DNA): TGTGCCAGCAGCCGAGGACAGGGGGCGCGATCACCCCTCCACTTT. It specifies CASSRGQGARSPLHF.

V gene TRBV19 combines with J gene TRBJ2-2; D uncertain. Per the germline V gene, CDR1 is LNHDA and CDR2 is SQIVND (reference sequence). CDR3 length: 14 amino acids. Trimming pared 3 bases from V and 1 base from J, leaving 6 bases between. CDR3 coding DNA: TGTGCCAGTAGTATCTTAGAGAACACCGGGGAGCTGTTTTTT. This gives the protein CASSILENTGELFF. The variable domain in full, with the rest retrieved from reference TRBV19 and TRBJ2-2, is DGGITQSPKYLFRKEGQNVTLSCEQNLNHDAMYWYRQDPGQGLRLIYYSQIVNDFQKGDIAEGYSVSREKKESFPLTVTSAQKNPTAFYLCASSILENTGELFFGEGSRLTVL.

V gene TRBV13 combines with J gene TRBJ1-1; possibly TRBD1 for D (5 bases). The V end lost 5 bases, the J end lost 1 base, and 11 bases lay between the germline ends. The CDR3 is made up of 14 amino acids. Germline loops: CDR1 PRHDT, CDR2 FYEKMQ (reference sequence). CDR3 residues: CASSPGGRNTEAFF. In nucleotides, the CDR3 is TGTGCCAGCAGCCCGGGGGGAAGGAACACTGAAGCTTTCTTT.

The gene calls are TRBV27 and TRBJ2-1, with 10 bases matching TRBD2. This CDR3 is built from 17 residues. Germline CDR1 MNHEY, CDR2 SMNVEV (reference sequence). With 4 bases clipped from V and 0 bases from J, the junction kept 6 bases outside the gene matches. In DNA form, the CDR3 reads TGTGCCAGCAGTTCTAGCGGGGGACAAAGCTCCTACAATGAGCAGTTCTTC. Protein: CASSSSGGQSSYNEQFF.

V usage is TRBV25-1 and J usage is TRBJ2-7; D remains unclear. The CDR3 is 11 amino acids. Per the germline V gene, CDR1 is MGHDK and CDR2 is SYGVNS. Trimming left V 6 bases short and J 3 bases short, with 6 bases between. Here the CDR3 reads CASSSIYEQYF. CDR3 nucleotide sequence: TGTGCCAGCAGCTCGATCTACGAGCAGTACTTC.

The rearrangement links TRBV28 to TRBJ2-7; D remains ambiguous. Looked up from germline, CDR1 is MDHEN and CDR2 is SYDVKM. The CDR3 is 15 amino acids. The V end lost 2 bases, the J end lost 0 bases, and 11 bases lay between the germline ends. For the CDR3, the DNA is TGTGCCAGCAGTTTAATTTCCTCGGGCTCCTACGAGCAGTACTTC. It encodes CASSLISSGSYEQYF.

The CDR3 nucleotides read TGCGCCAGCCACGAACAGGGCTATGGCTACACCTTC. Translation gives CASHEQGYGYTF. The rearrangement joins TRBV5-1 to TRBJ1-2; tentatively, D is TRBD1 (6 bases). Germline CDR1 is SGHRS and CDR2 is YFSETQ. Trimming stripped 7 bases from V and 4 bases from J, with 11 bases between. This CDR3 has 12 residues.

V usage is TRBV19 and J usage is TRBJ1-2; TRBD1 aligns across 8 bases. The germline CDR1 and CDR2 sequences are LNHDA and SQIVND (reference sequence). Trimming cost V 7 bases and J 9 bases; bases outside gene matches: 13. The CDR3 sequence is 14 residues long. In nucleotides, the CDR3 is TGTGCCAGTACCCACGTGGACAGGGACCCAAGCTACACCTTC. This gives the protein CASTHVDRDPSYTF. Full variable domain (remainder filled in from reference TRBV19 and TRBJ1-2): DGGITQSPKYLFRKEGQNVTLSCEQNLNHDAMYWYRQDPGQGLRLIYYSQIVNDFQKGDIAEGYSVSREKKESFPLTVTSAQKNPTAFYLCASTHVDRDPSYTFGSGTRLTVV.

V is TRBV29-1 and J is TRBJ2-7, with TRBD2 identical over 10 bases. J lost 0 bases, V lost 6 bases, and 5 bases had no gene match. This CDR3 region has 14 residues. In germline, CDR1 is SQVTM, CDR2 ANQGSEA. CDR3 sequence reads: CSVPSGGSSYEQYF. The CDR3 nucleotides read TGCAGCGTACCTAGCGGGGGCAGCTCCTACGAGCAGTACTTC.

The rearrangement joins TRBV30 to TRBJ1-1; D not certain. This CDR3 region has 11 residues. Germline-derived CDR1 and CDR2 are GTSNPN and SVGIG (reference sequence). Deletions cut 2 bases from V and 8 bases from J, with 9 bases between. The CDR3 DNA follows: TGTGCCTGGAGTAGACTGTTAGAAGCTTTCTTT. Translating it yields CAWSRLLEAFF.

This rearrangement joins TRBV7-5 to TRBJ2-7; the D call TRBD1 from the table was never checked on the DNA. TRBV7-5 is recorded as a pseudogene. The CDR3 spans 15 residues. CDR3 coding DNA: TGTGTCAGAAGCGCCACAGGGGGCGCGTGTCACGAGCAGTACTTC. Residues: CVRSATGGACHEQYF.

The chain has TRBV28 and TRBJ2-7; no clear D gene. The CDR3 runs to 11 residues. V was clipped by 8 bases and J by 0 bases, with 5 bases between them. The germline V gene has CDR1 MDHEN and CDR2 SYDVKM. CDR3 region: CASGHSYEQYF. The DNA of the CDR3 is TGTGCCAGCGGCCACTCCTACGAGCAGTACTTC.

The chain uses TRBV10-3 and TRBJ2-3, with 9 bases aligning to TRBD2. Germline V gene lookup returns CDR1 ENHRY and CDR2 SYGVKD. V shed 6 bases, J shed 0 bases, and the junction held 7 bases outside the gene matches. This CDR3 is built from 16 residues. The CDR3 loop is CAISLSGGLSTDTQYF. In nucleotides, the CDR3 is TGTGCCATCAGCCTTAGCGGGGGCTTGAGCACAGATACGCAGTATTTT.

This clone was observed a few times. The chain combines TRBV5-1 with TRBJ1-2; D possibly corresponds to TRBD1 (5 bases). Between the trimmed V and J ends, which lost 4 bases and 7 bases, there was a span of 20 bases. Germline values: CDR1 SGHRS, CDR2 YFSETQ. The CDR3 extends over 15 amino acids. The CDR3 loop reads CASSQLGSGGGGYTF. DNA of the CDR3: TGCGCCAGCAGCCAACTAGGAAGTGGGGGAGGTGGCTACACCTTC.

This clone was recorded only once. This chain uses TRBV2 with TRBJ1-4; 9 bases are a match to TRBD1. CDR1 and CDR2 from the germline V gene are SNHLY and FYNNEI. CDR3 length: 16 residues. With 7 bases clipped from V and 1 base from J, the junction kept 7 bases outside the gene matches. CDR3 amino acids: CASNPQGAITNEKLFF. The CDR3 coding sequence is TGTGCCAGCAATCCACAGGGGGCGATAACTAATGAAAAACTGTTTTTT.